This T cell receptor (beta chain) was observed in a study of shared clonotypes between healthy human individuals. Study-level points and caveats: Compared with clonotypes that all four donors shared, non-shared clonotypes had lower generation probabilities.

Deep-level assay runs were performed. Libraries were prepared by immunoSEQ multiplex PCR; TCRdb keeps only in-frame clonotypes and omits some of them. The sample has under 1,100,000 clones; more than 60% are singletons. Deletions cut 3 bases from V and 11 bases from J, with 14 bases between. The germline CDR1 and CDR2 sequences are MNHEY and SVGAGI. CDR3 length equals 13 residues. As concerns this clone: Antigen specificity is unknown.

Sample: memory CD4+ T cells sorted from blood. As to subset: CD45RA-negative fraction. The TCR comes from a man in his late teens or twenties in good health. V is TRBV6-5 and J is TRBJ1-5; D is uncertain. CDR3 sequence reads: CASSYDGFTSQHF. The DNA of the CDR3 is TGTGCCAGCAGTTATGACGGATTCACGTCCCAGCATTTT.